This is a list of T cell receptor beta chains from one sample in a study of control samples from healthy donors and cancer patients. Generated by immunoSEQ multiplex PCR, the TCRdb table keeps only in-frame clones and is missing some. The sample records approximately 90,000 clones, approximately 87% being singletons. The sample was blood. Every receptor here comes from a woman aged 40-49 years in good health. The CDR3 runs from the conserved cysteine through the conserved F or W. D genes are given only for firm matches. Clone size is not always given. Where it is, it says once, few, many or a class for expanded clones.

J | size | V | D | DNA | CDR3
TRBJ2-7 | NA | TRBV27 | NA | TGTGCCAGCAGTTCCGCAGCGCGCTTAGTGTACGAGCAGTACTTC | CASSSAARLVYEQYF
TRBJ1-6 | NA | TRBV7-2 | NA | TGTGCCAGCAGCCCATGGGGGGCTAATTCACCCCTCCACTTT | CASSPWGANSPLHF
TRBJ1-2 | NA | TRBV27 | TRBD1 | TGTGCCAGCAGTCCGCAGACAGGGCCTCGAGCTAACTATGGCTACACCTTC | CASSPQTGPRANYGYTF
TRBJ2-7 | NA | TRBV2 | TRBD1 | TGTGCCAGCAGTGAAGCAGTCGGGACAGGGAATTTCTACGAGCAGTACTTC | CASSEAVGTGNFYEQYF
TRBJ1-4 | NA | TRBV30 | NA | TGTGCCTGGAGTATTCCCCCCGACAGAGGAAATGAAAAACTGTTTTTT | CAWSIPPDRGNEKLFF
TRBJ2-1 | NA | TRBV5-4 | NA | TGTGCCAGCACCCTCGGGGGTGGCTACAATGAGCAGTTCTTC | CASTLGGGYNEQFF
TRBJ2-3 | NA | TRBV25-1 | NA | TGTGTCCCCAACCATACGCAGTATTTT | CVPNHTQYF
TRBJ1-5 | NA | TRBV7-2 | TRBD1 | TGTGCCAGCAGCTTAGGGACACAGGGGAATCAGCCCCAGCATTTT | CASSLGTQGNQPQHF
TRBJ1-5 | NA | TRBV3-1/TRBV3-2 | TRBD1 | TGTGCCAGCAGCCAAGGTTTCTGGACAGGGCGTCAGCCCCAGCATTTT | CASSQGFWTGRQPQHF
TRBJ1-6 | NA | TRBV27 | NA | TGTGCCAGCAGCCGATATCTACCGGGACCCCGGACCTATAATTCACCCCTCCACTTT | CASSRYLPGPRTYNSPLHF
TRBJ2-7 | large | TRBV7-9 | NA | TGTGCCAGCAGCTTTGGGCAGCTCTCCTACGAGCAGTACTTC | CASSFGQLSYEQYF
TRBJ1-2 | NA | TRBV18 | NA | TGTGCCAGCTCACTGGGACCTTCTAACTATGGCTACACCTTC | CASSLGPSNYGYTF
TRBJ2-7 | NA | TRBV13 | TRBD1 | TGTGCCAGCAGCTCCGGGACAGGCTACGAGCAGTACTTC | CASSSGTGYEQYF
TRBJ2-5 | few | TRBV19 | NA | TGTGCCAGTAGAAGTAGTATGGACCATATAGAGACCCAGTACTTC | CASRSSMDHIETQYF
TRBJ2-2 | NA | TRBV2 | TRBD2 | TGTGCCAGCAGTGAAGACTCGGGAGGGACCGGGGAGCTGTTTTTT | CASSEDSGGTGELFF
TRBJ1-3 | NA | TRBV29-1 | TRBD1 | TGCAGCGCCAGCGACAGGGAAGGAGAGGGAAACACCATATATTTT | CSASDREGEGNTIYF
TRBJ1-1 | NA | TRBV12-3/TRBV12-4 | NA | TGTGCCAGCAGTTCGGGGTCCCGTCCTGAAGCTTTCTTT | CASSSGSRPEAFF
TRBJ2-5 | NA | TRBV2 | NA | TGTGCCAGCAGTCGCACGATGCAAGAGACCCAGTACTTC | CASSRTMQETQYF
TRBJ1-2 | NA | TRBV5-1 | NA | TGCGCCAGCAGCGGGGACGGAAACTATGGCTACACCTTC | CASSGDGNYGYTF
TRBJ2-7 | NA | TRBV5-6 | NA | TGTGCCAGCAGCTCTTGGGGAAGGGCCTACGAGCAGTACTTC | CASSSWGRAYEQYF
TRBJ2-5 | NA | TRBV10-3 | TRBD1 | TGTGCCATCAGTGAGTCGACAGGGAAAGAGACCCAGTACTTC | CAISESTGKETQYF
TRBJ2-7 | NA | TRBV3-1/TRBV3-2 | TRBD2 | TGTGCCAGCAGCCAAGTTCCCGGACTAGGTCTCTACGAGCAGTACTTC | CASSQVPGLGLYEQYF
TRBJ1-4 | NA | TRBV19 | NA | TGTGCCGGGGGGGATGAAAAACTGTTTTTT | CAGGDEKLFF
TRBJ1-5 | NA | TRBV30 | TRBD1 | TGTGCCTCGGGACAGCAGGATCAGCCCCAGCATTTT | CASGQQDQPQHF
TRBJ2-7 | NA | TRBV27 | NA | TGTGCCAGCAGTCCATGGGCAGGGAGAATTTCGGACGAGCAGTACTTC | CASSPWAGRISDEQYF
TRBJ1-3 | once | TRBV13 | NA | TGTGCCAGCAGCTCAGGGGCATTTGGAAACACCATATATTTT | CASSSGAFGNTIYF
TRBJ1-5 | NA | TRBV27 | TRBD1 | TGTGCCAGCAGTAGAACCGGGACAGGAGCCAATCAGCCCCAGCATTTT | CASSRTGTGANQPQHF
TRBJ2-1 | NA | TRBV6-5 | NA | TGTGCCAGCCACGGAGGGGGCCTCTACAATGAGCAGTTCTTC | CASHGGGLYNEQFF
TRBJ1-3 | NA | TRBV29-1 | TRBD1 | TGCAGCGCTGGACAGGGAGGAAACACCATATATTTT | CSAGQGGNTIYF
TRBJ1-6 | NA | TRBV27 | NA | TGTGCCAGCAGTTCAGGGAGCTCCTATAATTCACCCCTCCACTTT | CASSSGSSYNSPLHF
TRBJ2-1 | NA | TRBV7-2 | NA | TGTGCCAGCAGCTTTCCGGGACGCACCTACAATGAGCAGTTCTTC | CASSFPGRTYNEQFF
TRBJ2-7 | NA | TRBV21-1 | NA | TGTGCCAGCAGCAAGGACAGATTCTTACGAAACTTC | CASSKDRFLRNF